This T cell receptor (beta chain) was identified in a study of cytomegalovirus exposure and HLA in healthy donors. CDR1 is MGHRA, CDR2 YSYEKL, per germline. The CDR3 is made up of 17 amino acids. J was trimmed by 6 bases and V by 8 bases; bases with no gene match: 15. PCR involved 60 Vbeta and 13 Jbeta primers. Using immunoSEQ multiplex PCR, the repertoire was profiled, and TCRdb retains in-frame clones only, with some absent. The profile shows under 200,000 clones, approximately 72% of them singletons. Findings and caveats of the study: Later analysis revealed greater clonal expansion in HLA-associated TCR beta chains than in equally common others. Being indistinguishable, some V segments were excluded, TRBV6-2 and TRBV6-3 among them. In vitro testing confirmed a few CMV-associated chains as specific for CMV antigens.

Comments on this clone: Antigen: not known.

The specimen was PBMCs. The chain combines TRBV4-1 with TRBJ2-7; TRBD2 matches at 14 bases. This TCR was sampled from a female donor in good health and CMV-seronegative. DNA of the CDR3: TGCGCCAGCGGCCTGACAGGAGGTGGACTAGCGGGAGGCGAGCAGTACTTC. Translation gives CASGLTGGGLAGGEQYF.